The T cell receptor beta chain under discussion was sequenced for a study of early T cells in non-severe SARS-CoV-2 infection. Overall study: From unsorted whole blood, bulk RNA was sequenced, and the chains remained unpaired. Regarding the study as a whole: In VDJdb matching, anti-spike CD8 responses were favored while private and CD4 specificities went missing.

Individual cDNA molecules were tagged with unique molecular identifiers, the study reported. TCRdb passed the 5' RACE reads through MiXCR, listing each CDR3 protein once. The table has some 18,000 distinct CDR3 sequences, around 6.1% seen once; the top ten hold roughly 6%. As to this clonotype: Its specificity is not known.

Sequencing input: whole blood. The source of this sequence is an adult who was a healthcare worker with PCR-confirmed SARS-CoV-2 infection or an uninfected control (not recorded which).

CDR3 residues: CASSQLTGTDTQYF. The CDR3 region has the DNA TGCGCCAGCAGCCAATTAACAGGGACAGATACGCAGTATTTT. The V gene is TRBV4-1, the J gene TRBJ2-3, with D maybe TRBD1 (6 bases). This CDR3 spans 14 amino acids. From germline, CDR1 is MGHRA and CDR2 YSYEKL. Trimming removed 2 bases from V and 3 bases from J, with 9 bases in between.